The sequence of this T cell receptor (beta chain) was determined in a study of CD8 T cells in Susac syndrome. It was with random hexamers that roughly 0.5 to 1 ug RNA was reverse transcribed. An immunoSEQ multiplex PCR generated amplified TCR beta CDR3 products spanning 54 Vbeta and 13 Jbeta. Using its own MiXCR run on the immunoSEQ multiplex PCR reads, TCRdb lists one record per CDR3 protein. The sample has some 200,000 distinct CDR3 sequences; approximately 90% are singletons. Trimming removed 1 base from V and 10 bases from J, with 23 bases in between. CDR3 size: 17 residues. Per the germline V gene, CDR1 is SGHTA and CDR2 is FQGTGA. Peripheral blood CD8+ and CD4+ T cells were profiled by TCR beta sequencing. Treatment-naive patients with stable or active relapsing-remitting disease served as multiple sclerosis controls.

V is TRBV7-3 and J is TRBJ2-1; a possible D gene is TRBD1 (5 bases). What was sequenced was CD8+ T cells from PBMCs. The receptor's source is a human donor with multiple sclerosis. The CDR3 nucleotides read TGTGCCAGCAGCTTAAGGGGTGGGGCTAGGCCCCGTGGGGAGCAGTTCTTC. This translates into CASSLRGGARPRGEQFF.